This T cell receptor beta chain was recovered during a study of T cell responses to AZD1222 COVID-19 vaccine. Details on this clone: As yet, its antigen is unknown.

The CDR3 consists of 17 residues. V was pared by 4 bases and J by 3 bases, with 20 bases between. Germline CDR1 reads SGHKS; CDR2 reads YYEKEE (reference sequence). The repertoire was sequenced with immunoSEQ multiplex PCR; TCRdb's copy has only in-frame clones and lacks some. The sample has about 140,000 clones; approximately 90% are singletons. The study's findings and limits: It was only a handful of AZD1222 recipients who were seropositive at baseline. Spike-specific TCRs gained breadth and depth after people received two AZD1222 doses. Dominant at 160-218 and 743-854, vaccine-associated CD4 TCRs also spanned spike. Repertoires were collected only later (after the peak T cell response had occurred).

The sequence came from an adult in good health. The chain couples TRBV5-5 to TRBJ1-3; a weak D match, TRBD1 (5 bases). The specimen was peripheral blood, collected on day 0 of AZD1222 vaccination. CDR3 DNA: TGTGCCAGCAGCCTATTTACAGGATCTCCTTATGGAAACACCATATATTTT. This translates into CASSLFTGSPYGNTIYF.